This note documents a single T cell receptor beta chain sequence. The target antigen is unknown. The CDR3 length is 16 residues. Germline values: CDR1 KGHSH, CDR2 LQKENI. The V end was cut by 3 bases, the J end by 1 base, with 13 bases between. The sample originates from a study of CD8 T cells in Susac syndrome. Study observations and caveats: No clonal expansion appeared among CD4+ T cells in Susac patients.

RNA, at about 0.45 to 1 ug, was reverse transcribed with random hexamers. MiXCR was run by TCRdb on the immunoSEQ multiplex PCR reads, yielding one entry per CDR3 protein. The table lists 240,000 or so distinct CDR3 sequences, 90% to 96% of them singletons, with about 0.095% in the top ten. TCR beta sequences were obtained from blood CD8+ and CD4+ T cells. The rearrangement links TRBV18 to TRBJ1-5; D is undetermined. Sample: CD4+ T cells from PBMCs. This clonotype was obtained from a human donor with Susac syndrome. CDR3 nucleotides: TGTGCCAGCTCACCGAGGAATATACAGAGCAATCAGCCCCAGCATTTT. Its protein is CASSPRNIQSNQPQHF.